This T cell receptor (beta chain) derives from a study of metastatic and nonmetastatic thyroid tumors. Looking at the study overall: From malignant and benign thyroid patients, repertoires in blood and in tumor or nodule tissue were compared. Study-wide results and caveats: In both blood and tumor samples, TCR beta diversity was reported significantly higher for malignant than benign nodules.

As originally analysed: Researchers built a distant-metastasis classifier for papillary thyroid cancer that drew on CDR3 differences across clinicopathological groups. Using MiXCR, TCRdb re-called clones from the PCR reads. Clone size and V and J calls follow TCRdb, not the original study. Of roughly 72,000 clones detected, 15% to 20% appear once; the ten largest clones hold 10% to 15%. This clone was picked up many times. The antigen remains undetermined. The same CDR3 arises from other DNA sequences in this sample as well. V lost 3 bases and J 6 bases, leaving 3 bases between the germline ends. CDR3 length: 11 residues. No patient received treatment before thyroid surgery.

The chain couples TRBV12-3 or TRBV12-4 to TRBJ2-1; D is undetermined. Sequences were obtained from blood. This receptor was taken from a female donor with papillary thyroid cancer or a benign thyroid nodule (not recorded which). Some clones in this sample may be carry-over from other donors' samples. The CDR3 is CASSFGNEQFF. CDR3 bases: TGTGCCAGCAGTTTCGGCAATGAGCAGTTCTTC.